A selection of T cell receptor beta chains follows, all from one sample in a study of post-analysis software for immune sequencing data. TCRdb re-derived calls from the PCR reads in MiXCR, one entry per CDR3 protein. The table has about 770,000 distinct CDR3 sequences, around 46% seen once. Sequenced: blood. The receptors here all came from a girl aged 10-17 years with multiple sclerosis. Each CDR3 is given with its conserved first and last residue. The order of the fields is V gene, J gene, D gene, clone size, CDR3 protein, CDR3 DNA. A D gene is named only where the DNA matches it firmly. Not every row has a clone size; where given, it reads once, few, many or a size class.

TRBV24-1	TRBJ2-5	TRBD2	NA	CATSDLRAGGETQYF	TGTGCCACCAGTGATTTGCGAGCGGGAGGGGAGACCCAGTACTTC
TRBV10-3	TRBJ2-3	NA	few	CAISDDLPGSRTDTQYF	TGTGCCATCAGTGACGATTTACCGGGGAGTAGGACAGATACGCAGTATTTT
TRBV5-1	TRBJ2-7	TRBD1	NA	CASSAGTGGSYEQYF	TGCGCCAGCAGCGCCGGGACAGGGGGCAGCTACGAGCAGTACTTC
TRBV4-1	TRBJ2-1	TRBD2	NA	CASSQGVAGGIDEQFF	TGCGCCAGCAGCCAGGGAGTAGCGGGAGGTATAGATGAGCAGTTCTTC
TRBV28	TRBJ2-7	NA	NA	CASSFRSASYEQYF	TGTGCCAGCAGTTTTCGGAGCGCATCCTACGAGCAGTACTTC
TRBV21-1	TRBJ1-1	NA	few	CASRQSANTEAFF	TGTGCCAGCAGACAGAGCGCGAACACTGAAGCTTTCTTT
TRBV20-1	TRBJ1-2	NA	NA	CSASPKEYGYTF	TGCAGTGCTAGCCCCAAGGAGTATGGCTACACCTTC
TRBV29-1	TRBJ1-2	NA	few	CSVESGVYYGYTF	TGCAGCGTTGAATCGGGGGTTTACTATGGCTACACCTTC
TRBV29-1	TRBJ2-4	TRBD1	NA	CSVVTGNIQYF	TGCAGCGTTGTGACAGGGAACATTCAGTACTTC
TRBV14	TRBJ2-5	NA	NA	CASSLSRVNSYGGLYF	TGTGCCAGCAGCCTTTCAAGGGTTAACTCCTACGGAGGTCTGTACTTC
TRBV12-3/TRBV12-4	TRBJ1-2	NA	NA	CASSLGGDTPAPRDGDGYTF	TGTGCCAGCAGTTTAGGGGGGGATACTCCTGCACCCCGGGACGGGGATGGCTACACCTTC
TRBV6-1	TRBJ1-1	NA	NA	CASSGSTAFF	TGTGCCAGCAGTGGTTCTACGGCTTTCTTT
TRBV29-1	TRBJ2-6	TRBD2	few	CSVGGGAGANVLTF	TGCAGCGTTGGTGGGGGGGCTGGGGCCAACGTCCTGACTTTC
TRBV6-6	TRBJ2-1	TRBD1	NA	CASSYSPQGTFF	TGTGCCAGCAGTTACTCGCCACAGGGGACGTTCTTC
TRBV15	TRBJ2-5	NA	NA	CATSRDQGFQYF	TGTGCCACCAGCAGAGATCAAGGGTTCCAGTACTTC
TRBV12-3/TRBV12-4	TRBJ1-1	NA	NA	CASSFPGEAFF	TGTGCCAGCAGTTTTCCAGGGGAGGCTTTCTTT
TRBV6-2/TRBV6-3	TRBJ2-3	NA	NA	CASTKFRGNTDTQYF	TGTGCCAGCACTAAGTTCCGTGGAAACACAGATACGCAGTATTTT
TRBV4-2	TRBJ2-5	NA	few	CASSLPGGQETQYF	TGTGCCAGCAGCCTCCCTGGCGGCCAAGAGACCCAGTACTTC
TRBV9	TRBJ2-3	TRBD2	few	CASSVGSGSGTDTQYF	TGTGCCAGCAGCGTCGGTAGCGGGAGCGGGACAGATACGCAGTATTTT
TRBV28	TRBJ2-7	TRBD2	NA	CASSLSGGSVTYEQYF	TGTGCCAGCAGTTTATCTGGCGGGAGCGTTACCTACGAGCAGTACTTC
TRBV3-1	TRBJ2-3	TRBD1	few	CASSQEKPGQGLGTQYF	TGTGCCAGCAGCCAAGAGAAACCGGGACAGGGGCTCGGGACGCAGTATTTT
TRBV6-2/TRBV6-3	TRBJ1-2	TRBD1	few	CASINARDSFYGYTF	TGTGCCAGCATAAACGCCCGGGACAGTTTCTATGGCTACACCTTC
TRBV20-1	TRBJ2-5	TRBD2	NA	CSARGLAGVGPQETQYF	TGCAGTGCTAGGGGACTAGCGGGAGTCGGCCCTCAAGAGACCCAGTACTTC
TRBV6-2/TRBV6-3	TRBJ1-2	NA	once	CASSYEQRYGYTF	TGTGCCAGCAGTTACGAGCAGCGTTATGGCTACACCTTC
TRBV29-1	TRBJ2-1	NA	NA	CSVEDPRRDPPYNEQFF	TGCAGCGTTGAAGACCCGCGACGGGACCCTCCCTACAATGAGCAGTTCTTC
TRBV12-3/TRBV12-4	TRBJ2-1	TRBD2	NA	CASSGTSGTNEQFF	TGTGCCAGCAGTGGGACTAGCGGGACGAATGAGCAGTTCTTC
TRBV20-1	TRBJ2-1	TRBD2	few	CSARVLAGGNEQFF	TGCAGTGCTAGAGTCCTAGCGGGGGGCAATGAGCAGTTCTTC
TRBV4-3	TRBJ1-2	NA	few	CASSLRGHGYTF	TGCGCCAGCAGCCTACGGGGTCATGGCTACACCTTC
TRBV20-1	TRBJ2-7	TRBD1	NA	CSALQGSGYEQYF	TGCAGTGCTTTACAGGGGAGTGGGTACGAGCAGTACTTC
TRBV29-1	TRBJ2-7	TRBD2	NA	CSVDVAGGGDEQYF	TGCAGCGTTGATGTAGCGGGAGGGGGCGACGAGCAGTACTTC
TRBV5-1	TRBJ2-7	NA	NA	CASSLGYGEETYEQYF	TGCGCCAGCAGCTTGGGATACGGAGAGGAAACCTACGAGCAGTACTTC
TRBV4-3	TRBJ1-2	NA	NA	CAGSQSRDPTSYGYTF	TGCGCCGGCAGCCAGAGCCGGGATCCAACTTCCTATGGCTACACCTTC
TRBV27	TRBJ2-1	TRBD2	NA	CASSFISGSNNEQFF	TGTGCCAGCAGTTTCATCAGCGGGAGTAACAATGAGCAGTTCTTC
TRBV24-1	TRBJ2-7	TRBD2	NA	CATSDFSSGRDEQYF	TGTGCCACCAGTGATTTCTCCAGCGGGAGGGACGAGCAGTACTTC
TRBV5-6	TRBJ1-2	NA	few	CASSSGTGARGYTF	TGTGCCAGCAGCTCCGGGACGGGCGCGCGGGGCTACACCTTC
TRBV12-3/TRBV12-4	TRBJ1-4	NA	NA	CASTLGSGPNEKLFF	TGTGCCAGCACCTTAGGGTCGGGACCCAATGAAAAACTGTTTTTT
TRBV24-1	TRBJ2-1	TRBD2	NA	CATSDQSSGLGNEQFF	TGTGCCACCAGTGATCAGTCTAGCGGACTCGGCAATGAGCAGTTCTTC
TRBV5-1	TRBJ2-3	TRBD1	NA	CASSPPRDRSTDTQYF	TGCGCCAGCAGCCCCCCCCGGGACAGGAGCACAGATACGCAGTATTTT
TRBV12-3/TRBV12-4	TRBJ1-2	NA	NA	CASSLRDTQRGGYTF	TGTGCCAGCAGTCTCCGGGACACTCAGCGGGGTGGCTACACCTTC
TRBV12-3/TRBV12-4	TRBJ2-1	NA	many	CASSLYNEQFF	TGTGCCAGCAGCCTATACAATGAGCAGTTCTTC
TRBV3-1	TRBJ1-2	TRBD1	NA	CASSQGKGARADGYTF	TGTGCCAGCAGCCAAGGGAAGGGGGCCCGTGCTGATGGCTACACCTTC